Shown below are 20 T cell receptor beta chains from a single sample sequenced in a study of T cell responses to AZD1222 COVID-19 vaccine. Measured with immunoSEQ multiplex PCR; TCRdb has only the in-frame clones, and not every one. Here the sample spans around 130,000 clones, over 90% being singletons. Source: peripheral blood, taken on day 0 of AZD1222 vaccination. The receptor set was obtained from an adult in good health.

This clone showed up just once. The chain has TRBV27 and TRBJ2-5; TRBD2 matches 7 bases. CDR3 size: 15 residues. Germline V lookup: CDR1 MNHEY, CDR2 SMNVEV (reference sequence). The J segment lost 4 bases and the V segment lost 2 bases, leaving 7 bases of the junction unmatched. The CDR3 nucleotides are TGTGCCAGCAGTTTACATCGACTAGCAGGAGAGACCCAGTACTTC. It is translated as CASSLHRLAGETQYF.

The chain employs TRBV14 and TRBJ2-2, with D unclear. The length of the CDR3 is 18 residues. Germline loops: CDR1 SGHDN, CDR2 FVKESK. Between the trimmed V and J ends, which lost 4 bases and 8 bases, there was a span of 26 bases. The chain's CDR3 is CASSRSRQGPWGSGELFF. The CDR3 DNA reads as TGTGCCAGCAGCCGTTCACGCCAAGGGCCCTGGGGTTCTGGGGAGCTGTTTTTT.

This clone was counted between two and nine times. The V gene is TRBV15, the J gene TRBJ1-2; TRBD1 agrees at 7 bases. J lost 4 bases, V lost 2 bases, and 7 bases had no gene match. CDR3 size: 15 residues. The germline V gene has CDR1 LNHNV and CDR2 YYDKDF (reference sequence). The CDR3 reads CATSRILTGTYGYTF. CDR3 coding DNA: TGTGCCACCAGCAGAATTCTGACAGGGACCTATGGCTACACCTTC. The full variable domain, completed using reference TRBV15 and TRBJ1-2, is DAMVIQNPRYQVTQFGKPVTLSCSQTLNHNVMYWYQQKSSQAPKLLFHYYDKDFNNEADTPDNFQSRRPNTSFCFLDIRSPGLGDTAMYLCATSRILTGTYGYTFGSGTRLTVV.

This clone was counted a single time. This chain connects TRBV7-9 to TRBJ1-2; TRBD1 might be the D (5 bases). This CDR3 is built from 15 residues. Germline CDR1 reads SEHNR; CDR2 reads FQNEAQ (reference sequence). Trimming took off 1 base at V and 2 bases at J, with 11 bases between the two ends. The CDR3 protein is CASSLGIGENYGYTF. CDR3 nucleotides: TGTGCCAGCAGCTTAGGTATAGGGGAAAACTATGGCTACACCTTC.

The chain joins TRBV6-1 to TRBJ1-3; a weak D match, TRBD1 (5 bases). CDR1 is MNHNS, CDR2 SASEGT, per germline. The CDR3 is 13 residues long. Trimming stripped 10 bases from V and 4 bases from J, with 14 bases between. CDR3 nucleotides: TGTGCCATCATCGGAGGGGTAGGAAACACCATATATTTT. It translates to CAIIGGVGNTIYF.

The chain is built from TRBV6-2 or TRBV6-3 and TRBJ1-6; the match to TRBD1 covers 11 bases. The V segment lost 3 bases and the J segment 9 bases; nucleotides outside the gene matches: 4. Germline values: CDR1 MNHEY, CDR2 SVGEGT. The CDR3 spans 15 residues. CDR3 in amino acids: CASSYGGTGGSPLHF. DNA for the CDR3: TGTGCCAGCAGTTATGGCGGGACAGGGGGTTCACCCCTCCACTTT.

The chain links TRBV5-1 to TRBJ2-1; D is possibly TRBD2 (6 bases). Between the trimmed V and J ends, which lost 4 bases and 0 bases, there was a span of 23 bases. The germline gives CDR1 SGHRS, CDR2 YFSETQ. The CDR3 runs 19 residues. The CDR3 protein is CASSGPGDTRSRSYNEQFF. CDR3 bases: TGCGCCAGCAGCGGACCGGGGGATACTAGGTCTCGCTCCTACAATGAGCAGTTCTTC.

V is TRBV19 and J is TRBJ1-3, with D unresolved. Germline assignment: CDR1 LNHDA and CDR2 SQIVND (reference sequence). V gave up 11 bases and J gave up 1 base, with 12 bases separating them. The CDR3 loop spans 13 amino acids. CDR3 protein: CAARRQSGNTIYF. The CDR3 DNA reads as TGTGCCGCTCGAAGGCAGTCTGGAAACACCATATATTTT. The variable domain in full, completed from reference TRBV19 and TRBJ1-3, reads DGGITQSPKYLFRKEGQNVTLSCEQNLNHDAMYWYRQDPGQGLRLIYYSQIVNDFQKGDIAEGYSVSREKKESFPLTVTSAQKNPTAFYLCAARRQSGNTIYFGEGSWLTVV.

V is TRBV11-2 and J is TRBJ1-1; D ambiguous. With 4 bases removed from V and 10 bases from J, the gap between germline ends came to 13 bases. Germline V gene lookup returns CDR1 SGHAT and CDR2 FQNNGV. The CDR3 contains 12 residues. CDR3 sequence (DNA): TGTGCCAGCAGCTCGTACGAGCCGCGAGCTTTCTTT. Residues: CASSSYEPRAFF.

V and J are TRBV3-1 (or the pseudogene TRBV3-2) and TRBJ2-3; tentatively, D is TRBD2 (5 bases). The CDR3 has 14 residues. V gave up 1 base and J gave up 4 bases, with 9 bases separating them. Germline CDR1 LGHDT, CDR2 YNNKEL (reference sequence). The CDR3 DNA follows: TGTGCCAGCAGCCAAGGCCGGGGTCCAGATACGCAGTATTTT. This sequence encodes CASSQGRGPDTQYF.

In nucleotides, the CDR3 is TGTGCCAGCAGCTCCACTAGCGGGAGGTACAATGAGCAGTTCTTC. Translating gives CASSSTSGRYNEQFF. The chain joins TRBV6-2 or TRBV6-3 to TRBJ2-1, with 12 bases aligning to TRBD2. There are 15 residues in the CDR3. In germline, CDR1 is MNHEY, CDR2 SVGEGT. With 6 bases clipped from V and 4 bases from J, the junction kept 4 bases outside the gene matches.

The CDR3 here is CASSVGNLQGYEQFF. The DNA for the CDR3 is TGTGCCAGCAGCGTAGGCAACTTACAGGGTTATGAGCAGTTCTTC. The rearrangement uses TRBV9 and TRBJ2-1; TRBD1 might be the D (6 bases). Trimming took off 0 bases at V and 8 bases at J, with 15 bases between the two ends. CDR1 and CDR2 from the germline V gene are SGDLS and YYNGEE. The CDR3 is 15 amino acids.

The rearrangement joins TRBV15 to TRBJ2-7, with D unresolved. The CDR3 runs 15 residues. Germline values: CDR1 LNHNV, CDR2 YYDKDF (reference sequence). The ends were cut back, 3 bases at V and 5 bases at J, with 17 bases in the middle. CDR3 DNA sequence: TGTGCCACCAGCAGTCAGTGGGTGCTGAACGACGAGCAGTACTTC. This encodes CATSSQWVLNDEQYF.

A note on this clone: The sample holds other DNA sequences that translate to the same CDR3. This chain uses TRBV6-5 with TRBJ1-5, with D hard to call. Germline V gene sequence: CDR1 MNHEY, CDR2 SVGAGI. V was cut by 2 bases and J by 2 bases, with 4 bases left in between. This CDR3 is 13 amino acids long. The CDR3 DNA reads TGTGCCAGCAGTTACGGTGGCAATCAGCCCCAGCATTTT. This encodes CASSYGGNQPQHF.

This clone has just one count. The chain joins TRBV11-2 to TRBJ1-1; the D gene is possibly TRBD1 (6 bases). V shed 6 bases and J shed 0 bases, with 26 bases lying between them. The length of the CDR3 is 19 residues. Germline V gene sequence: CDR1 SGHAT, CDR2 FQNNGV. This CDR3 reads CASSLWLSRGRGMNTEAFF. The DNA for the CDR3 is TGTGCCAGCAGTCTATGGTTGAGTCGGGGGAGGGGGATGAACACTGAAGCTTTCTTT.

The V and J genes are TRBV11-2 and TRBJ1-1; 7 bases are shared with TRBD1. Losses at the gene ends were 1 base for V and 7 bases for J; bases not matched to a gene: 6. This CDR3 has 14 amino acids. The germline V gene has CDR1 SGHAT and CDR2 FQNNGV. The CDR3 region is CASSLGQGVGEAFF. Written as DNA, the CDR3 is TGTGCCAGCAGCTTAGGGCAGGGGGTGGGTGAAGCTTTCTTT.

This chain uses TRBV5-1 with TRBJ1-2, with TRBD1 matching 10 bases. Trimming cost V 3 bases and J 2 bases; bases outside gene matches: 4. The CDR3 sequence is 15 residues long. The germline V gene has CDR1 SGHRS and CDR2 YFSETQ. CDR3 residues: CASSWSTGGNYGYTF. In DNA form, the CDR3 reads TGCGCCAGCAGCTGGTCGACAGGGGGCAACTATGGCTACACCTTC.

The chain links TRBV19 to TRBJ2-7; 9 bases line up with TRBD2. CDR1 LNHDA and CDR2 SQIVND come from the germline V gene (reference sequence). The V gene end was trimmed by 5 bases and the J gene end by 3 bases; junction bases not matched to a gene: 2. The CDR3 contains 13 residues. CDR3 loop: CASSPTSGYEQYF. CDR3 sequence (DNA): TGTGCCAGTAGTCCGACTAGCGGCTACGAGCAGTACTTC.

For the CDR3, the DNA is TGTGCCAGCAGTTTCTTGGACAGGGAGAGCACTGAAGCTTTCTTT. Translating gives CASSFLDRESTEAFF. V and J are TRBV28 and TRBJ1-1; TRBD1 aligns across 8 bases. Germline CDR1 MDHEN, CDR2 SYDVKM. The CDR3 contains 15 residues. The junction had 7 bases not matched to a gene; V was cut back by 3 bases and J by 4 bases.

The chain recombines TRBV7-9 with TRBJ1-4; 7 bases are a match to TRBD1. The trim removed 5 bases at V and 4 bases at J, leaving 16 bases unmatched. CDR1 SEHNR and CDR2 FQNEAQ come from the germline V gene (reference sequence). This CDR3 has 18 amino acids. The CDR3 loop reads CASSPGDREASDNEKLFF. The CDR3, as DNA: TGTGCCAGCAGCCCCGGGGACAGAGAAGCATCGGATAATGAAAAACTGTTTTTT.